The 21 T cell receptor beta chains in this list originate from one sample, sequenced in a study of shared clonotypes between healthy human individuals. TCRdb keeps only in-frame clones here, not all; method: immunoSEQ multiplex PCR. The sample records roughly 2.5 million clones, approximately 94% being singletons. Sequencing was done on a sample of naive CD4+ T cells sorted from blood. Sample subset: CD45RA+ positively selected. These receptors all stem from a man between 18 and 35 years old in good health.

This clone has just one count. V usage is TRBV7-8 and J usage is TRBJ2-5, with TRBD2 as a possible D gene (6 bases). CDR1 SGHVS and CDR2 FQNEAQ come from the germline V gene. Trimming pared 3 bases from V and 4 bases from J, leaving 12 bases between. This CDR3 has 14 amino acids. In DNA, the CDR3 is TGTGCCAGCAGCTTCCGGGACTTGGTAGAGACCCAGTACTTC. Its protein product is CASSFRDLVETQYF.

V usage is TRBV28 and J usage is TRBJ2-1; 8 bases are shared with TRBD2. V lost 6 bases to trimming and J lost 3 bases; unmatched junction nucleotides: 7. This CDR3 region has 15 residues. The germline V gene encodes CDR1 MDHEN and CDR2 SYDVKM. DNA for the CDR3: TGTGCCAGCAGGTCCATAGCGGGGTTCTACAATGAGCAGTTCTTC. It yields the protein CASRSIAGFYNEQFF.

V gene TRBV5-1 combines with J gene TRBJ1-6; no reliable D call. The germline CDR1 and CDR2 sequences are SGHRS and YFSETQ. The V and J ends lost 0 bases and 8 bases respectively, with 9 bases between them. This CDR3 region has 14 residues. This CDR3 reads CASSLGTADSPLHF. The CDR3, as DNA: TGCGCCAGCAGCTTGGGGACGGCCGATTCACCCCTCCACTTT.

This chain uses TRBV19 with TRBJ1-5; 7 bases match TRBD1. Germline values: CDR1 LNHDA, CDR2 SQIVND (reference sequence). The CDR3 loop spans 16 amino acids. Trimming cost V 5 bases and J 0 bases; bases outside gene matches: 7. CDR3 nucleotides: TGTGCCAGTAGTCCAATGACAGGGTATAGCAATCAGCCCCAGCATTTT. Translating gives CASSPMTGYSNQPQHF.

The gene calls are TRBV4-1 and TRBJ1-3; the match to TRBD1 covers 7 bases. Germline values: CDR1 MGHRA, CDR2 YSYEKL. The CDR3 has 16 residues. Losses at the gene ends were 0 bases for V and 2 bases for J; bases not matched to a gene: 4. The CDR3 DNA sequence: TGCGCCAGCAGCCAAGATCTACAGGGGACTGGAAACACCATATATTTT. It is translated as CASSQDLQGTGNTIYF.

V usage is TRBV29-1 and J usage is TRBJ1-1, with 8 nucleotides matching TRBD1. J lost 4 bases, V lost 4 bases, and 2 bases had no gene match. CDR3 size: 12 residues. The germline gives CDR1 SQVTM, CDR2 ANQGSEA. In DNA, the CDR3 is TGCAGCGTTGGACAGGGGATCACTGAAGCTTTCTTT. Translation gives CSVGQGITEAFF.

CDR3 sequence (DNA): TGCGCCAGCAGCCAAGACAAGGTAGCATCCTACGAGCAGTACTTC. Amino acid sequence: CASSQDKVASYEQYF. The rearrangement links TRBV4-1 to TRBJ2-7; D is undetermined. Trimming took off 0 bases at V and 1 base at J, with 10 bases between the two ends. CDR1 is MGHRA, CDR2 YSYEKL, per germline. The CDR3 has 15 residues.

The CDR3 protein is CASSLSPRTEGTEAFF. CDR3 coding DNA: TGTGCCAGCAGCCTCTCCCCCCGGACTGAAGGCACTGAAGCTTTCTTT. V usage is TRBV6-6 and J usage is TRBJ1-1, with D unclear. This CDR3 is 16 amino acids long. V was trimmed by 6 bases and J by 4 bases, leaving 21 bases between them. Germline V gene data show CDR1 as MNHNY and CDR2 as SVGAGI (reference sequence).

V is TRBV30 and J is TRBJ2-5; D unresolved. V was cut by 3 bases and J by 7 bases, with 12 bases left in between. Germline V gives CDR1 GTSNPN, CDR2 SVGIG (reference sequence). CDR3 length: 12 amino acids. This CDR3 reads CAWSNLSGTQYF. DNA for the CDR3: TGTGCCTGGAGCAACCTCTCAGGGACCCAGTACTTC.

This clone showed up just a few times. V usage is TRBV6-1 and J usage is TRBJ2-7; TRBD2 might be the D (6 bases). The CDR3 extends over 14 amino acids. With 4 bases removed from V and 2 bases from J, the gap between germline ends came to 12 bases. From germline, CDR1 is MNHNS and CDR2 SASEGT. CDR3 bases: TGTGCCAGCAGTGCCCCGGAGGGCGCCTACGAGCAGTACTTC. This encodes CASSAPEGAYEQYF.

The V gene is TRBV2, the J gene TRBJ2-1; a possible D gene is TRBD1 (6 bases). From germline, CDR1 is SNHLY and CDR2 FYNNEI. This CDR3 spans 13 amino acids. Trimming took 6 bases from V and 6 from J, leaving 12 bases between them. CDR3 coding DNA: TGTGCCAGCAGCCAGGGGAAAGCCAATGAGCAGTTCTTC. Amino acid sequence: CASSQGKANEQFF.

The chain combines TRBV18 with TRBJ2-6; no firm D call. Trimming took 0 bases from V and 2 from J, leaving 11 bases between them. CDR1 KGHSH and CDR2 LQKENI come from the germline V gene. The CDR3 has 17 amino acids. CDR3 in amino acids: CASSPPVSAAGANVLTF. In nucleotides, the CDR3 is TGTGCCAGCTCACCACCGGTTTCGGCCGCTGGGGCCAACGTCCTGACTTTC.

The CDR3 protein is CAWSVQQGGNTGELFF. The CDR3 DNA follows: TGTGCCTGGAGTGTACAACAGGGAGGGAACACCGGGGAGCTGTTTTTT. The gene calls are TRBV30 and TRBJ2-2; D could derive from TRBD1 or TRBD2 (6 bases each). Germline V gives CDR1 GTSNPN, CDR2 SVGIG (reference sequence). The V and J ends lost 0 bases and 1 base respectively, with 12 bases between them. The CDR3 spans 16 residues.

This rearrangement joins TRBV21-1 to TRBJ1-5; TRBD1 is taken as the D call from the table, unchecked against the DNA. TRBV21-1 is a known pseudogene. This CDR3 is 19 amino acids long. DNA of the CDR3: TGTGCCAGCAGCACCTCGGGACAGGGGGCCCCCGCACGCAATCAGCCCCAGCATTTT. Protein product: CASSTSGQGAPARNQPQHF.

The table lists this clone with a count of one. The CDR3: CASSLSRVREQYF. The CDR3 nucleotides read TGTGCCAGCAGTTTGAGCAGGGTGAGGGAGCAGTACTTC. This rearrangement joins TRBV28 to TRBJ2-7; D possibly corresponds to TRBD1 (5 bases). V was clipped by 3 bases and J by 7 bases, with 13 bases between them. CDR3 length: 13 amino acids. CDR1 and CDR2 (germline): MDHEN, SYDVKM. The whole variable domain, remainder taken from reference TRBV28 and TRBJ2-7, is DVKVTQSSRYLVKRTGEKVFLECVQDMDHENMFWYRQDPGLGLRLIYFSYDVKMKEKGDIPEGYSVSREKKERFSLILESASTNQTSMYLCASSLSRVREQYFGPGTRLTVT.

V and J are TRBV18 and TRBJ1-4, with 9 bases aligning to TRBD1. The CDR3 extends over 14 amino acids. V lost 1 base, J lost 8 bases, and 2 bases stayed unmatched. Germline V CDR1 and CDR2: KGHSH, LQKENI. The DNA for the CDR3 is TGTGCCAGCTCACCACAGACAGGGGGAGAAAAACTGTTTTTT. It is translated as CASSPQTGGEKLFF.

This chain uses TRBV6-5 with TRBJ1-3; D is ambiguous. Trimming removed 6 bases from V and 2 bases from J, with 14 bases in between. The CDR3 has 15 amino acids. Germline V gene data show CDR1 as MNHEY and CDR2 as SVGAGI. The CDR3 region is CASRPHPSAGNTIYF. The CDR3 region has the DNA TGTGCCAGCAGACCTCACCCCTCCGCTGGAAACACCATATATTTT.

There are a few counts of this clone. This chain joins TRBV30 and TRBJ1-1; 7 bases are shared with TRBD1. Trimming removed 3 bases from V and 3 bases from J; junction bases left unmatched: 4. CDR1 is GTSNPN, CDR2 SVGIG, per germline (reference sequence). The CDR3 sequence is 13 residues long. The CDR3 region is CAWRTGWDTEAFF. The CDR3 DNA reads as TGTGCCTGGAGGACAGGGTGGGACACTGAAGCTTTCTTT.

The chain carries TRBV7-8 and TRBJ2-7; 11 nucleotides agree with TRBD2. The CDR3 sequence is 15 residues long. Germline trimming cut 5 bases from V and 2 bases from J; bases unmatched to any gene: 5. Germline lookup yields CDR1 SGHVS and CDR2 FQNEAQ. CDR3 bases: TGTGCCAGCAGCCCCACTAGCGGGGGCCCCTACGAGCAGTACTTC. Its protein product is CASSPTSGGPYEQYF. The full variable domain, rest sourced from reference TRBV7-8 and TRBJ2-7, is GAGVSQSPRYKVAKRGQDVALRCDPISGHVSLFWYQQALGQGPEFLTYFQNEAQLDKSGLPSDRFFAERPEGSVSTLKIQRTQQEDSAVYLCASSPTSGGPYEQYFGPGTRLTVT.

This clone has only one observation. This chain connects TRBV5-1 to TRBJ1-2; D is unresolved. Looked up from germline, CDR1 is SGHRS and CDR2 is YFSETQ. V lost 5 bases and J lost 4, with 9 bases in between. The CDR3 totals 12 residues. The CDR3, as DNA: TGCGCCAGCAGAGAACTTTCCTATGGCTACACCTTC. The encoded protein is CASRELSYGYTF.

The J gene is TRBJ2-3, the V gene TRBV9, with D possibly matching TRBD1 (5 bases). The germline CDR1 and CDR2 sequences are SGDLS and YYNGEE. V was clipped by 2 bases and J by 0 bases, with 7 bases between them. This CDR3 is built from 14 residues. The CDR3 is CASSVQGSTDTQYF. The CDR3 bases are TGTGCCAGCAGCGTCCAGGGAAGCACAGATACGCAGTATTTT.